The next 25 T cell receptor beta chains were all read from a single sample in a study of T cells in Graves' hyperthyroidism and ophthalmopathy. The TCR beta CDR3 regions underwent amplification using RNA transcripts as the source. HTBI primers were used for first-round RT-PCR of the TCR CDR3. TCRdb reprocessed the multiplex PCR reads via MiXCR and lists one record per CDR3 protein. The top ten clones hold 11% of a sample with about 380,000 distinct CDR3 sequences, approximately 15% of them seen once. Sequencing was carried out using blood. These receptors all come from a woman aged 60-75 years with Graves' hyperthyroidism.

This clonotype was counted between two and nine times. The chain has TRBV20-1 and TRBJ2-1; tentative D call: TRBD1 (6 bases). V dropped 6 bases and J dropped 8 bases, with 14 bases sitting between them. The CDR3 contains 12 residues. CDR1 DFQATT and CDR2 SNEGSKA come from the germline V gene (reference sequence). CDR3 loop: CSALRGYDEQFF. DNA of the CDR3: TGCAGTGCCCTGAGGGGGTACGATGAGCAGTTCTTC.

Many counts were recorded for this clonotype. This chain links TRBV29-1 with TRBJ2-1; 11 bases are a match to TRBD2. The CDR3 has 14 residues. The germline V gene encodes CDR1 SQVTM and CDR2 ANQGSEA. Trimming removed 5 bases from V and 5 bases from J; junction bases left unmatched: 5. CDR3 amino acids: CSVRGLAVHNEQFF. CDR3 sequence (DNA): TGCAGCGTTAGGGGACTAGCGGTACACAATGAGCAGTTCTTC.

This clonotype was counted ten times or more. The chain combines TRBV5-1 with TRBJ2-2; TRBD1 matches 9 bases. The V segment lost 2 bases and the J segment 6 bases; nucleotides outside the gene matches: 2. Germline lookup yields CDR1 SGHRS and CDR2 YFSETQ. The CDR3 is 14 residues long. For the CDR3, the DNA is TGCGCCAGCAGCTTTAGACAGGGGGCCGGGGAGCTGTTTTTT. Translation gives CASSFRQGAGELFF.

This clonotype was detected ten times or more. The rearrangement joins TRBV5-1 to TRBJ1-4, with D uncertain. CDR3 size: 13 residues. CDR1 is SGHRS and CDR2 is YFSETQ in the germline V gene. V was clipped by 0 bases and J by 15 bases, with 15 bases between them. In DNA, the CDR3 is TGCGCCAGCAGCTTGGTCCCCGAAGAAAGGGTGTTTTTT. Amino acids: CASSLVPEERVFF.

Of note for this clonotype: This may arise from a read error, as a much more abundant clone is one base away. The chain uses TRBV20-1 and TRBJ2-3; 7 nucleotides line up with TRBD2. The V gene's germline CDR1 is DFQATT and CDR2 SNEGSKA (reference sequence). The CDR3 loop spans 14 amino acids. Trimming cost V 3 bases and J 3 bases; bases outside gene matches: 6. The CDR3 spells CSASSVSGTDTQYF. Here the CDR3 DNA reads TGCAGTGCTAGTTCGGTTAGCGGGACAGATACGCAGTATTTT.

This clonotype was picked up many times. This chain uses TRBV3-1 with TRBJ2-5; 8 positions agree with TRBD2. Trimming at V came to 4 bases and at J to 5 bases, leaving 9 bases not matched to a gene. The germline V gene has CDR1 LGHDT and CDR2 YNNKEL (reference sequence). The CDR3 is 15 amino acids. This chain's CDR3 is CASSPPAGGWETQYF. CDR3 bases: TGTGCCAGCAGCCCTCCCGCGGGAGGATGGGAGACCCAGTACTTC.

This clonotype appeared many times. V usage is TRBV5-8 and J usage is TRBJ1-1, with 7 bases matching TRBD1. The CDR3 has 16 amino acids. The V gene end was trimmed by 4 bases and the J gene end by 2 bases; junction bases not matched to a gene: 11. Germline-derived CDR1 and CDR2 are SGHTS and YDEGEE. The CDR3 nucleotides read TGTGCCAGCAGCATATCGACAGGGTTAAAAAACACTGAAGCTTTCTTT. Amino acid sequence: CASSISTGLKNTEAFF.

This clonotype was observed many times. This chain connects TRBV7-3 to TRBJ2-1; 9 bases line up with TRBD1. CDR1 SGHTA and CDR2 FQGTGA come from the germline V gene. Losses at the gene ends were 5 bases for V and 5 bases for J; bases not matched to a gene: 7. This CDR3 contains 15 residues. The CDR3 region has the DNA TGTGCCAGCAGCGGCGGACAGGGGTACCACAATGAGCAGTTCTTC. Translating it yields CASSGGQGYHNEQFF.

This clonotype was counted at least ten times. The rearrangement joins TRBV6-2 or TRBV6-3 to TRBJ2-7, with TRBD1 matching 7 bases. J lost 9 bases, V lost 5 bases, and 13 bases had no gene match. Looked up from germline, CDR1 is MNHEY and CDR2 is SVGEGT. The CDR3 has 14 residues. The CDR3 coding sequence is TGTGCCAGCAGTGGCGGACAGGCCCGCGGCGGGCAGTACTTC. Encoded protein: CASSGGQARGGQYF.

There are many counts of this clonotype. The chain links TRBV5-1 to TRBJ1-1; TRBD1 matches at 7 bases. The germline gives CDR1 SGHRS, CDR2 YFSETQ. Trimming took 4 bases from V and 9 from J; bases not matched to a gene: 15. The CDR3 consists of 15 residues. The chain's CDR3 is CASSPGGTVSPQAFF. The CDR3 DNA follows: TGCGCCAGCAGCCCCGGAGGGACAGTTTCCCCCCAAGCTTTCTTT.

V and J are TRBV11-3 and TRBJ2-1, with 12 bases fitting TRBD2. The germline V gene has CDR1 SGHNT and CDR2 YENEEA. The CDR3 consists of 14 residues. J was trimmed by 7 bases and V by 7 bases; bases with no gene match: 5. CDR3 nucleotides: TGTGCCAGCAACAGACTAGCGGGAGCAAATGAGCAGTTCTTC. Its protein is CASNRLAGANEQFF.

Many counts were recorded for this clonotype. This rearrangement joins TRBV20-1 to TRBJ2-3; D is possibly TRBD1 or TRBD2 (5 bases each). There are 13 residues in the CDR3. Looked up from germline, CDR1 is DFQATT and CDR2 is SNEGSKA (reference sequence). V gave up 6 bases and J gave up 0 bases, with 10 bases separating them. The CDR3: CSATGRSTDTQYF. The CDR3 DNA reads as TGCAGTGCGACGGGACGGAGCACAGATACGCAGTATTTT.

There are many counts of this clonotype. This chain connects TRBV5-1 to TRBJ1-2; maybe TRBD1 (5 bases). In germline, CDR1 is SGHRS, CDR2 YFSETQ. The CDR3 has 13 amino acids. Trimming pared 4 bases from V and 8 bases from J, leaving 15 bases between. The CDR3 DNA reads TGCGCCAGCAGCGCCGACGGGGCGGAGGGCTACACCTTC. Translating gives CASSADGAEGYTF.

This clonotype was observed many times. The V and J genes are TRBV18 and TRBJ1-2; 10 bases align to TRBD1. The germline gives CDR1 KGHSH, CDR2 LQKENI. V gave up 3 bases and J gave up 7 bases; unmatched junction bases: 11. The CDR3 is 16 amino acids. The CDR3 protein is CASSPLRGQGGFGYTF. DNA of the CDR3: TGTGCCAGCTCACCCCTCCGCGGACAGGGGGGCTTTGGCTACACCTTC.

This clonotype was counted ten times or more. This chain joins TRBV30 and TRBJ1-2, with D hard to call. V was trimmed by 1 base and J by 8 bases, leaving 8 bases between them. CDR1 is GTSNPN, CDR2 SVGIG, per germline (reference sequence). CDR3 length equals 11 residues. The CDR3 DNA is TGTGCCTGGAGTGACGCCTCGGGCTACACCTTC. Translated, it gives CAWSDASGYTF. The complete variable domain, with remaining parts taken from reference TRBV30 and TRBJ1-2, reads SQTIHQWPATLVQPVGSPLSLECTVEGTSNPNLYWYRQAAGRGLQLLFYSVGIGQISSEVPQNLSASRPQDRQFILSSKKLLLSDSGFYLCAWSDASGYTFGSGTRLTVV.

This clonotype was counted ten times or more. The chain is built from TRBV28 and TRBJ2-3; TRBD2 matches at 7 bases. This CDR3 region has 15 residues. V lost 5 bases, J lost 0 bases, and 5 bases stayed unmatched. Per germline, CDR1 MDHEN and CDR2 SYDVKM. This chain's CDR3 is CASSQGGFSTDTQYF. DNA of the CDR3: TGTGCCAGCAGTCAGGGAGGGTTTAGCACAGATACGCAGTATTTT.

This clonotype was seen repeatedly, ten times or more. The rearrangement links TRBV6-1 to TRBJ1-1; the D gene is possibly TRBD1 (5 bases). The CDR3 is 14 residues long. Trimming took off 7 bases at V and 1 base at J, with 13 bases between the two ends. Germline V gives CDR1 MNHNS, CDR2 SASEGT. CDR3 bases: TGTGCCAGCAACCCGGGGCAGGCGAACACTGAAGCTTTCTTT. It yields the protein CASNPGQANTEAFF.

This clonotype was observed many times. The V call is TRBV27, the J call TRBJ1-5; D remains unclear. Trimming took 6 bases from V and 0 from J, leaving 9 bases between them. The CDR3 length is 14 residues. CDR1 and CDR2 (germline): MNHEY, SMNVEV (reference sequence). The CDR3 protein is CASSLEVSNQPQHF. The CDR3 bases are TGTGCCAGCAGCTTGGAGGTTAGCAATCAGCCCCAGCATTTT.

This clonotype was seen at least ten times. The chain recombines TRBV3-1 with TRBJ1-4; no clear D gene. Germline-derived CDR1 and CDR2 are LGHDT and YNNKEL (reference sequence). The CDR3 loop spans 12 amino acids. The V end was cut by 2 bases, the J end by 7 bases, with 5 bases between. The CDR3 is CASSQWGEKLFF. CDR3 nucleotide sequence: TGTGCCAGCAGCCAATGGGGTGAAAAACTGTTTTTT.

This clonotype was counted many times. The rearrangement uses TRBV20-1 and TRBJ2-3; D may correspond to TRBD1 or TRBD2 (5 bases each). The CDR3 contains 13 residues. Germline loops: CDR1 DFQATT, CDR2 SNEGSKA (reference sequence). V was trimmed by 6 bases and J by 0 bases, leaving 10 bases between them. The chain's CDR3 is CSADWGSTDTQYF. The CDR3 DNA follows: TGCAGTGCCGACTGGGGGAGCACAGATACGCAGTATTTT.

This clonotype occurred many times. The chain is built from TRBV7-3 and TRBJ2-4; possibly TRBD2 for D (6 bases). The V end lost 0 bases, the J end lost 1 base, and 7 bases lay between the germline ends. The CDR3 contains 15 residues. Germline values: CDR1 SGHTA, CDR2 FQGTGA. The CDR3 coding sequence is TGTGCCAGCAGCTTAACGGGAGGTGCCAAAAACATTCAGTACTTC. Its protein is CASSLTGGAKNIQYF.

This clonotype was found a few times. The CDR3 region is CASSVPGAGGELFF. CDR3 nucleotides: TGTGCCAGCAGCGTTCCAGGGGCGGGCGGGGAGCTGTTTTTT. The chain carries TRBV9 and TRBJ2-2; the D gene is possibly TRBD1 (6 bases). Trimming took 2 bases from V and 7 from J, leaving 12 bases between them. The length of the CDR3 is 14 residues. The germline V gene encodes CDR1 SGDLS and CDR2 YYNGEE.

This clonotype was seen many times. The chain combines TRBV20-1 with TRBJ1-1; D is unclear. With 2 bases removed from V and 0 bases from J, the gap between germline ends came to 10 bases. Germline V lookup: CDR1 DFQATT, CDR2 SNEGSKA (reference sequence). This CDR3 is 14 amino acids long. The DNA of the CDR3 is TGCAGTGCTAGATTGGCCAGCATGAACACTGAAGCTTTCTTT. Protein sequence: CSARLASMNTEAFF.

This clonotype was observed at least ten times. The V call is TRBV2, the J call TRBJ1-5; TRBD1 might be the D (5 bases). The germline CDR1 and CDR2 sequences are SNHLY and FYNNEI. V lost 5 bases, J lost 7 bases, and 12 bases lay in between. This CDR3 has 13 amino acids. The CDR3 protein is CASSTGMGQPQHF. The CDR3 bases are TGTGCCAGCAGTACAGGAATGGGGCAGCCCCAGCATTTT. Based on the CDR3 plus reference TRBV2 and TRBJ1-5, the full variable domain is EPEVTQTPSHQVTQMGQEVILRCVPISNHLYFYWYRQILGQKVEFLVSFYNNEISEKSEIFDDQFSVERPDGSNFTLKIRSTKLEDSAMYFCASSTGMGQPQHFGDGTRLSIL.

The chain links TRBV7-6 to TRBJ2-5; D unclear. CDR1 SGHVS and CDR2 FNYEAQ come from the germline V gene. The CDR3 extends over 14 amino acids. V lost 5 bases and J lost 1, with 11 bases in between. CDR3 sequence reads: CASSPRWIQETQYF. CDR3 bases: TGTGCCAGCAGCCCAAGGTGGATCCAAGAGACCCAGTACTTC.